This is a list of T cell receptor beta chains from one sample in a study of cytomegalovirus exposure and HLA in healthy donors. Measured with immunoSEQ multiplex PCR; TCRdb has only the in-frame clones, and not every one. The sample consists of some 240,000 clones, around 73% of them appearing once. The sequenced sample consisted of PBMCs. These receptors originate from a male donor in good health and CMV-seronegative. CDR3s include the opening cysteine and the closing phenylalanine or tryptophan. The D gene is left open where the match is weak. Some rows mark clone size as missing; the rest say once, few, many or name a class of expanded clone.

>-|TRBV7-8|-|TRBJ1-5
CASSFGTRGYNQPQHF
TGTGCCAGCAGCTTCGGGACGAGGGGGTACAATCAGCCCCAGCATTTT
>-|TRBV14|-|TRBJ2-5
CASSQAWVGGTQYF
TGTGCCAGCAGCCAAGCATGGGTCGGGGGGACCCAGTACTTC
>-|TRBV6-1|-|TRBJ2-4
CASNDRARDIQYF
TGTGCCAGCAACGACAGAGCCAGAGACATTCAGTACTTC
>-|TRBV5-8|TRBD1|TRBJ1-6
CASSPQTGYNSPLHF
TGTGCCAGCAGCCCGCAGACAGGGTATAATTCACCCCTCCACTTT
>few|TRBV6-5|TRBD1|TRBJ1-3
CASSRTGDSGNTIYF
TGTGCCAGCAGCCGAACAGGGGACTCTGGAAACACCATATATTTT
>few|TRBV9|-|TRBJ2-2
CASSAHLSTSLTGELFF
TGTGCCAGCAGCGCCCACCTCAGTACTAGTTTAACCGGGGAGCTGTTTTTT
>-|TRBV29-1|-|TRBJ2-7
CSVGMASYEQYF
TGCAGCGTTGGAATGGCCTCCTACGAGCAGTACTTC
>-|TRBV7-8|TRBD1|TRBJ1-4
CASSKQGLDEKLFF
TGTGCCAGCAGTAAACAGGGGCTCGACGAAAAACTGTTTTTT
>-|TRBV27|TRBD1|TRBJ2-7
CASSLSIPAGRRQGLYEQYF
TGTGCCAGCAGTTTATCCATCCCCGCCGGGAGAAGACAGGGGTTGTACGAGCAGTACTTC
>-|TRBV5-1|TRBD1|TRBJ2-5
CASSPGTGIKAETQYF
TGCGCCAGCAGCCCCGGGACAGGCATAAAGGCGGAGACCCAGTACTTC
>-|TRBV6-4|TRBD1|TRBJ1-1
CASSHGTDLKMNTEAFF
TGTGCCAGCAGTCACGGGACAGATCTTAAAATGAACACTGAAGCTTTCTTT
>-|TRBV7-6|TRBD1|TRBJ1-3
CASSSPRGQGGNTIYF
TGTGCCAGCAGCTCCCCAAGGGGACAGGGTGGAAACACCATATATTTT
>once|TRBV18|TRBD2|TRBJ2-6
CASSLRLAAGANVLTF
TGTGCCAGCTCACTGAGACTAGCGGCTGGGGCCAACGTCCTGACTTTC
>-|TRBV27|TRBD2|TRBJ2-1
CASRQVAGGLYNEQFF
TGTGCCAGCAGACAGGTAGCGGGAGGGCTATACAATGAGCAGTTCTTC
>-|TRBV30|-|TRBJ2-5
CAWSLQRGTQYF
TGTGCCTGGAGCCTCCAAAGAGGGACCCAGTACTTC
>-|TRBV6-5|TRBD1|TRBJ1-1
CASSYGGGTGNTEAFF
TGTGCCAGCAGTTACGGGGGAGGGACAGGGAACACTGAAGCTTTCTTT
>-|TRBV9|-|TRBJ2-1
CASSVVGQSNEQFF
TGTGCCAGCAGCGTAGTCGGACAGTCCAATGAGCAGTTCTTC
>-|TRBV18|TRBD1|TRBJ1-1
CASSPGTGPNTEAFF
TGTGCCAGCTCACCAGGGACAGGGCCGAACACTGAAGCTTTCTTT
>-|TRBV28|TRBD1|TRBJ1-2
CATSRDRVYGYTF
TGTGCCACGTCCCGGGACAGGGTCTATGGCTACACCTTC
>-|TRBV30|-|TRBJ2-1
CAWSENTGFNEQFF
TGTGCCTGGAGTGAAAACACAGGGTTCAATGAGCAGTTCTTC
>-|TRBV27|-|TRBJ2-5
CATSRDLQGDQYF
TGTGCCACCTCGAGGGACCTACAGGGCGACCAGTACTTC
>-|TRBV2|TRBD2|TRBJ2-1
CASNLAGESVQFF
TGTGCCAGCAACCTAGCGGGAGAGAGTGTGCAGTTCTTC
>few|TRBV28|-|TRBJ1-1
CASSFWPGQTNTEAFF
TGTGCCAGCAGTTTTTGGCCTGGACAGACGAACACTGAAGCTTTCTTT
>-|TRBV29-1|-|TRBJ1-2
CSVARGGRVNYGYTF
TGCAGCGTTGCTAGGGGTGGACGGGTTAACTATGGCTACACCTTC
>-|TRBV5-1|TRBD2|TRBJ2-7
CASSVREGLAGGADF
TGCGCCAGCAGCGTCCGCGAGGGACTAGCGGGAGGGGCTGACTTC
>-|TRBV18|TRBD2|TRBJ2-7
CASSPPAGSPTSQYF
TGTGCCAGCTCACCGCCAGCGGGATCTCCTACGAGCCAGTACTTC
>-|TRBV2|-|TRBJ2-7
CASSALRGSGYEQYF
TGTGCCAGCAGTGCGTTGAGGGGGTCGGGGTACGAGCAGTACTTC
>-|TRBV19|TRBD2|TRBJ2-3
CASTPSGISTDTQYF
TGTGCCAGTACCCCTAGCGGGATTAGCACAGATACGCAGTATTTT
>-|TRBV27|-|TRBJ2-7
CASSLIGGGTYEQYF
TGTGCCAGCAGTTTGATCGGAGGCGGAACCTACGAGCAGTACTTC
>-|TRBV29-1|-|TRBJ2-1
CSVGTGVSYNEQFF
TGCAGCGTTGGAACGGGAGTGTCCTACAATGAGCAGTTCTTC
>-|TRBV19|-|TRBJ2-7
CASRNQGSVSYEQYF
TGTGCCAGTAGGAACCAGGGGTCGGTATCCTACGAGCAGTACTTC
>-|TRBV7-3|TRBD1|TRBJ2-1
CASSWGQDFNNEQFF
TGTGCCAGCAGCTGGGGACAGGATTTCAACAATGAGCAGTTCTTC
>-|TRBV7-9|TRBD1|TRBJ1-1
CSSSLPGQGGNTEAFF
TGTTCCAGCAGCTTACCGGGACAGGGCGGAAACACTGAAGCTTTCTTT
>-|TRBV5-8|-|TRBJ2-5
CASRWTDYIQETQYF
TGTGCCAGCAGATGGACAGATTATATACAAGAGACCCAGTACTTC